The 21 T cell receptor beta chains presented below share a single source sample, sequenced in a study of blood T cell repertoires in COVID-19. Repertoires were generated with immunoSEQ multiplex PCR, while TCRdb's copy carries only in-frame clones and drops some. The sample has fewer than 250,000 clones; approximately 80% are singletons. The source material was peripheral blood. The receptors were gathered from a woman aged 50 to 60 with acute or convalescent COVID-19.

This chain connects TRBV29-1 to TRBJ2-1; TRBD1 might be the D (6 bases). The CDR3 is 13 amino acids. The V end was cut by 8 bases, the J end by 0 bases, with 11 bases between. Germline V gene data show CDR1 as SQVTM and CDR2 as ANQGSEA. CDR3 amino acids: CSSTGISYNEQFF. Here the CDR3 DNA reads TGCAGCTCGACAGGTATCTCCTACAATGAGCAGTTCTTC.

This chain connects TRBV11-2 to TRBJ2-7; D is uncertain. In germline, CDR1 is SGHAT, CDR2 FQNNGV. CDR3 length equals 15 residues. With 5 bases removed from V and 2 bases from J, the gap between germline ends came to 16 bases. CDR3 in amino acids: CASSIFSSLPYEQYF. DNA of the CDR3: TGTGCCAGCAGCATTTTCTCCAGTCTTCCCTACGAGCAGTACTTC.

The genes are TRBV7-6 and TRBJ2-1; D unresolved. The CDR3 has 14 residues. Trimming removed 6 bases from V and 3 bases from J, with 12 bases in between. Germline V CDR1 and CDR2: SGHVS, FNYEAQ. The CDR3 region is CASSLLDIYNEQFF. CDR3 sequence (DNA): TGTGCCAGCAGTCTCCTAGATATCTACAATGAGCAGTTCTTC.

The V call is TRBV18, the J call TRBJ2-4; 8 nucleotides align to TRBD2. The CDR3 runs to 16 residues. V trimming: 2 bases; J trimming: 3 bases; junction bases outside the gene matches: 6. Looked up from germline, CDR1 is KGHSH and CDR2 is LQKENI. The CDR3 sequence: CASSPDSGGFKNIQYF. The CDR3 DNA sequence: TGTGCCAGCTCACCAGACAGCGGGGGCTTCAAAAACATTCAGTACTTC.

This clone came up a few times. The V call is TRBV28, the J call TRBJ1-5; D uncertain. The CDR3 is made up of 16 amino acids. Trimming pared 7 bases from V and 1 base from J, leaving 17 bases between. Per the germline V gene, CDR1 is MDHEN and CDR2 is SYDVKM. The CDR3 is CASIPHGPGSNQPQHF. The CDR3 nucleotides read TGTGCCAGCATTCCCCACGGGCCGGGGAGCAATCAGCCCCAGCATTTT.

The V and J genes are TRBV11-2 and TRBJ2-5; D is possibly TRBD1 (6 bases). CDR1 and CDR2 (germline): SGHAT, FQNNGV. V lost 3 bases to trimming and J lost 4 bases, with 12 bases between them. CDR3 length: 14 amino acids. CDR3 residues: CASSFAGARETQYF. CDR3 sequence (DNA): TGTGCCAGCAGCTTCGCAGGGGCTAGAGAGACCCAGTACTTC.

Worth noting for this clone: The same CDR3 is also encoded by other DNA sequences in this sample. The chain couples TRBV28 to TRBJ2-7; tentative D call: TRBD2 (5 bases). Looked up from germline, CDR1 is MDHEN and CDR2 is SYDVKM. The germline V and J ends were trimmed by 5 bases and 1 base, with 6 bases remaining between them. The CDR3 extends over 12 amino acids. The CDR3 loop is CASSPGSYEQYF. CDR3 coding DNA: TGTGCCAGCAGTCCGGGATCCTACGAGCAGTACTTC.

This clone was detected once. The gene calls are TRBV5-5 and TRBJ2-7, with TRBD1 matching over 8 bases. This CDR3 is built from 12 residues. J was trimmed by 5 bases and V by 4 bases; bases with no gene match: 2. CDR1 is SGHKS and CDR2 is YYEKEE in the germline V gene (reference sequence). CDR3 nucleotides: TGTGCCAGCAGCCGGACAGGGAACGAGCAGTACTTC. It specifies CASSRTGNEQYF. Full variable domain (remainder filled in from reference TRBV5-5 and TRBJ2-7): DAGVTQSPTHLIKTRGQQVTLRCSPISGHKSVSWYQQVLGQGPQFIFQYYEKEERGRGNFPDRFSARQFPNYSSELNVNALLLGDSALYLCASSRTGNEQYFGPGTRLTVT.

This rearrangement joins TRBV4-1 to TRBJ2-1; D is undetermined. V lost 4 bases to trimming and J lost 3 bases, with 13 bases between them. CDR1 is MGHRA, CDR2 YSYEKL, per germline. This CDR3 has 15 amino acids. CDR3 nucleotide sequence: TGCGCCAGCAGCCCAATTCACACCATCTACAATGAGCAGTTCTTC. It translates to CASSPIHTIYNEQFF.

V usage is TRBV5-1 and J usage is TRBJ1-2; no reliable D call. Per the germline V gene, CDR1 is SGHRS and CDR2 is YFSETQ. V lost 1 base to trimming and J lost 3 bases, with 10 bases between them. This CDR3 has 14 amino acids. The CDR3 DNA is TGCGCCAGCAGCTTGCCCGGGGAGGACTATGGCTACACCTTC. Amino acids: CASSLPGEDYGYTF.

This chain joins TRBV27 and TRBJ1-1, with a possible D match to TRBD1 (6 bases). Trimming left V 6 bases short and J 2 bases short, with 10 bases between. The CDR3 has 13 amino acids. Germline CDR1 reads MNHEY; CDR2 reads SMNVEV (reference sequence). DNA for the CDR3: TGTGCCAGCAGGGAACAGGGTAACACTGAAGCTTTCTTT. This codes for CASREQGNTEAFF.

V usage is TRBV7-6 and J usage is TRBJ1-5; TRBD1 matches at 7 bases. The CDR3 extends over 13 amino acids. The germline V gene encodes CDR1 SGHVS and CDR2 FNYEAQ. Losses at the gene ends were 6 bases for V and 5 bases for J; bases not matched to a gene: 4. Here the CDR3 reads CASSYRGDQPQHF. CDR3 DNA sequence: TGTGCCAGCAGTTACAGGGGAGATCAGCCCCAGCATTTT.

This chain links TRBV5-4 with TRBJ2-1; 8 bases line up with TRBD2. Looked up from germline, CDR1 is SGHNT and CDR2 is YYREEE (reference sequence). This CDR3 contains 14 residues. The junction had 7 bases not matched to a gene; V was cut back by 5 bases and J by 6 bases. The CDR3 DNA reads as TGTGCCAGCAGTTCGGGGGGGCCGGTCAATGAGCAGTTCTTC. Translated, it gives CASSSGGPVNEQFF.

The rearrangement joins TRBV7-8 to TRBJ1-6; tentative D call: TRBD1 (5 bases). Germline V gene data show CDR1 as SGHVS and CDR2 as FQNEAQ. V was shortened by 1 base and J by 9 bases, with 16 bases between the two germline ends. The CDR3 extends over 16 amino acids. The CDR3, as DNA: TGTGCCAGCAGCTTAGAGGGGTTAGGGCTAAGTTCACCCCTCCACTTT. Protein product: CASSLEGLGLSSPLHF.

The rearrangement links TRBV19 to TRBJ1-1, with a tentative D call TRBD1 (5 bases). The CDR3 totals 14 residues. Germline CDR1 reads LNHDA; CDR2 reads SQIVND (reference sequence). Trimming removed 4 bases from V and 6 bases from J, with 15 bases in between. The CDR3 nucleotides read TGTGCCAGTAGTACTTGGGGGGGGTCGGCTGAAGCTTTCTTT. Amino acid sequence: CASSTWGGSAEAFF.

The chain combines TRBV28 with TRBJ1-1; no clear D gene. With 5 bases removed from V and 2 bases from J, the gap between germline ends came to 15 bases. The CDR3 contains 15 residues. CDR1 MDHEN and CDR2 SYDVKM come from the germline V gene. The CDR3 DNA is TGTGCCAGCAGTCCGCGAGTAGGGAGAAACACTGAAGCTTTCTTT. Translating gives CASSPRVGRNTEAFF.

The chain uses TRBV24-1 and TRBJ1-2; tentatively, D is TRBD1 (6 bases). Germline lookup yields CDR1 KGHDR and CDR2 SFDVKD. V lost 4 bases to trimming and J lost 8 bases, with 13 bases between them. The CDR3 is 13 amino acids. The CDR3 here is CATSELQGGGYTF. The CDR3 nucleotides read TGTGCCACCAGTGAACTACAGGGTGGAGGCTACACCTTC.

This chain connects TRBV30 to TRBJ2-7; D ambiguous. Germline loops: CDR1 GTSNPN, CDR2 SVGIG (reference sequence). V was trimmed by 5 bases and J by 1 base, leaving 9 bases between them. CDR3 length: 12 residues. The CDR3, as DNA: TGTGCCTGGCGGTACTCATCCTACGAGCAGTACTTC. Its translation is CAWRYSSYEQYF.

This sequence joins TRBV28 and TRBJ2-3; TRBD2 agrees at 8 bases. CDR1 is MDHEN, CDR2 SYDVKM, per germline. The CDR3 contains 15 residues. Trimming at V came to 5 bases and at J to 0 bases, leaving 4 bases not matched to a gene. The CDR3 coding sequence is TGTGCCAGCAGTGTCCGGGGGGGAAGCACAGATACGCAGTATTTT. Amino acid sequence: CASSVRGGSTDTQYF.

The rearrangement links TRBV10-2 to TRBJ1-5, with D possibly matching TRBD1 (5 bases). CDR3 size: 13 residues. Trimming removed 7 bases at V and 4 bases at J, with 11 bases between. Germline V gives CDR1 WSHSY, CDR2 SAAADI. The CDR3 DNA reads as TGCGCCAGCACCCTGGGGGGGAATCAGCCCCAGCATTTT. It codes for CASTLGGNQPQHF.

J is TRBJ2-5 and V is TRBV29-1; no firm D call. Per germline, CDR1 SQVTM and CDR2 ANQGSEA. Trimming shortened V by 4 bases and J by 1 base, and 7 bases separated the two germline ends. This CDR3 comprises 12 residues. The CDR3 sequence: CSVGLPQETQYF. CDR3 nucleotide sequence: TGCAGCGTTGGACTTCCCCAAGAGACCCAGTACTTC.